This paragraph reports one T cell receptor beta chain. Antigen unknown. This sample was taken from a study of T cells in localized non-small cell lung cancer. Overall study findings and caveats: Tumor showed lower T cell clonality than uninvolved adjacent lung, where it was highest. Without multi-region sequencing, intratumor heterogeneity could not be excluded.

Germline V CDR1 and CDR2: SQVTM, ANQGSEA. V lost 7 bases and J 2 bases, leaving 11 bases between the germline ends. The CDR3 runs to 12 residues. This table comes from immunoSEQ multiplex PCR, and its TCRdb copy is limited to in-frame clones, with some not included. The sample contains 1,200 to 1,500 clones, over 20% of which appear only once. The sequence was collected from a male donor aged 60 or over with stage II squamous cell lung carcinoma. The V call is TRBV29-1, the J call TRBJ1-2; D possibly corresponds to TRBD1 (6 bases). The sample consisted of normal lung tissue next to the tumor, taken before any cancer treatment. CDR3 region: CSGGQRNYGYTF. The CDR3 DNA reads as TGCAGCGGCGGACAGAGAAACTATGGCTACACCTTC.